This TCR beta chain derives from a study of T cell responses to AZD1222 COVID-19 vaccine. Profiled with immunoSEQ multiplex PCR; TCRdb holds only in-frame clones, not every one. Among about 90,000 clones listed, 80% to 90% were seen once. The specimen was peripheral blood, collected on day 0 of AZD1222 vaccination. The source is an adult in good health.

CDR3 sequence reads: CASSDPPVTGGLIKYLGQETQYF. CDR3 nucleotides: TGTGCCAGCAGCGATCCACCCGTCACAGGGGGATTAATTAAGTATCTAGGCCAAGAGACCCAGTACTTC. The chain has TRBV9 and TRBJ2-5; 8 bases are a match to TRBD1. This CDR3 is built from 23 residues. Germline CDR1 SGDLS, CDR2 YYNGEE. Trimming took 3 bases from V and 1 from J; bases not matched to a gene: 29.